These 23 T cell receptor beta chains share one sample of origin, sequenced in a study of OX40 agonist ivuxolimab in advanced cancers. Using immunoSEQ multiplex PCR, the repertoire was profiled, and TCRdb retains in-frame clones only, with some absent. The table shows about 80,000 clones, with roughly 84% occurring only once. The specimen was CD4+ or CD8+ T cells sorted from blood, collected in a trial of the OX40 agonist ivuxolimab. The receptors derive from an adult with an advanced solid tumor such as melanoma, head and neck, liver or kidney cancer.

This clone has a single count. The chain joins TRBV7-7 to TRBJ2-2; 7 nucleotides align to TRBD1. CDR1 SSHAT and CDR2 FNYEAQ come from the germline V gene (reference sequence). The CDR3 sequence is 15 residues long. Trimming removed 5 bases from V and 4 bases from J; junction bases left unmatched: 7. CDR3 protein: CASSRSGQSTGELFF. As DNA, the CDR3 is TGTGCCAGCAGCAGGTCGGGACAGAGCACCGGGGAGCTGTTTTTT.

This chain joins TRBV30 and TRBJ2-5; possibly TRBD1 or TRBD2 for D (5 bases each). With the DNA end fitting TRBJ2-7 better, the J assignment may be wrong. The length of the CDR3 is 15 residues. Germline V gene lookup returns CDR1 GTSNPN and CDR2 SVGIG (reference sequence). CDR3 protein: CAWNGERDASYEQYF. The CDR3 region has the DNA TGTGCCTGGAATGGCGAACGGGACGCCTCCTACGAGCAGTACTTC.

The chain employs TRBV19 and TRBJ2-5, with 9 bases fitting TRBD2. The trim removed 3 bases at V and 6 bases at J, leaving 8 bases unmatched. CDR1 is LNHDA, CDR2 SQIVND, per germline (reference sequence). This CDR3 comprises 15 residues. In DNA, the CDR3 is TGTGCCAGTAGTATGGGTAGCGGGAGTTCTAAGACCCAGTACTTC. This gives the protein CASSMGSGSSKTQYF. The variable domain in full, with the rest retrieved from reference TRBV19 and TRBJ2-5, is DGGITQSPKYLFRKEGQNVTLSCEQNLNHDAMYWYRQDPGQGLRLIYYSQIVNDFQKGDIAEGYSVSREKKESFPLTVTSAQKNPTAFYLCASSMGSGSSKTQYFGPGTRLLVL.

This clone was recorded only once. The gene calls are TRBV5-6 and TRBJ1-2; tentatively, D is TRBD1 (5 bases). V lost 2 bases to trimming and J lost 8 bases, with 16 bases between them. The length of the CDR3 is 14 residues. The germline V gene has CDR1 SGHDT and CDR2 YYEEEE. The CDR3 DNA reads as TGTGCCAGCAGCTTCAGGGCCGCTGGAGGCGGCTACACCTTC. Protein: CASSFRAAGGGYTF.

The count of this clone is one. The chain recombines TRBV5-4 with TRBJ1-4; TRBD1 is a possible D gene (5 bases). CDR3 size: 13 residues. The ends were cut back, 3 bases at V and 6 bases at J, with 9 bases in the middle. Germline V gene sequence: CDR1 SGHNT, CDR2 YYREEE (reference sequence). The CDR3 is CASSWGRYEKLFF. In DNA, the CDR3 is TGTGCCAGCAGCTGGGGCCGCTATGAAAAACTGTTTTTT.

The CDR3 nucleotides read TGTGCCAGTAGTACCCACCGAGCGGGGGAGGATACGCAGTATTTT. Translating it yields CASSTHRAGEDTQYF. This sequence joins TRBV19 and TRBJ2-3; 8 bases are shared with TRBD2. CDR3 length equals 15 residues. Germline V gene data show CDR1 as LNHDA and CDR2 as SQIVND (reference sequence). V lost 4 bases and J lost 6; bases outside the gene matches: 9.

This clone was observed a single time. The rearrangement joins TRBV7-8 to TRBJ1-6; tentative D call: TRBD1 (5 bases). CDR1 SGHVS and CDR2 FQNEAQ come from the germline V gene. The CDR3 consists of 16 residues. The V end was cut by 5 bases, the J end by 7 bases, with 18 bases between. CDR3 sequence reads: CASSLLPQGGNSPLHF. The CDR3 DNA sequence: TGTGCCAGCAGCCTCCTGCCGCAGGGAGGGAATTCACCCCTCCACTTT.

This clone was seen only once. The chain links TRBV29-1 to TRBJ1-3; 7 positions match TRBD1. The CDR3 runs 15 residues. CDR1 is SQVTM, CDR2 ANQGSEA, per germline. J gave up 0 bases and V 8 bases, and 10 bases lay outside the gene matches. CDR3 in DNA: TGCAGCCCCTGCCCGGACAGGAACTCTGGAAACACCATATATTTT. Amino acids: CSPCPDRNSGNTIYF.

The chain is built from TRBV28 and TRBJ1-4, with D uncertain. The V and J ends lost 7 bases and 3 bases respectively, with 15 bases between them. The CDR3 covers 15 residues. Germline V gene data show CDR1 as MDHEN and CDR2 as SYDVKM. CDR3 nucleotide sequence: TGTGCCAGCATCCCTATCAGGAAACCTAATGAAAAACTGTTTTTT. It yields the protein CASIPIRKPNEKLFF.

V is TRBV7-8 and J is TRBJ2-3, with TRBD1 matching over 8 bases. In germline, CDR1 is SGHVS, CDR2 FQNEAQ. The V segment lost 0 bases and the J segment 2 bases; nucleotides outside the gene matches: 4. This CDR3 spans 16 amino acids. In DNA, the CDR3 is TGTGCCAGCAGCTTAGCGAACAGGGGGGTCACAGATACGCAGTATTTT. It is translated as CASSLANRGVTDTQYF.

The chain carries TRBV19 and TRBJ1-2; TRBD1 matches at 7 bases. The CDR3 is 17 residues long. The V gene's germline CDR1 is LNHDA and CDR2 SQIVND (reference sequence). Losses at the gene ends were 2 bases for V and 6 bases for J; bases not matched to a gene: 15. The CDR3 DNA is TGTGCCAGTAGTATAAGCAGCACAGGGGCTAGCAGAGATGGCTACACCTTC. Protein sequence: CASSISSTGASRDGYTF.

This CDR3 is CASSFSPRVERYGYTF. For the CDR3, the DNA is TGCGCCAGCAGCTTCTCCCCTCGCGTGGAACGCTATGGCTACACCTTC. The genes are TRBV5-1 and TRBJ1-2, with unresolved D. The CDR3 is 16 residues long. V lost 2 bases and J 4 bases, leaving 18 bases between the germline ends. The V gene's germline CDR1 is SGHRS and CDR2 YFSETQ.

This chain joins TRBV30 and TRBJ1-4, with D tentatively TRBD1 (5 bases). Germline lookup yields CDR1 GTSNPN and CDR2 SVGIG (reference sequence). The V gene lost 1 base and the J gene lost 5 bases, with 8 bases spanning the gap. The CDR3 contains 13 residues. The CDR3, as DNA: TGTGCCTGGAGTGGACAGCCGAATGAAAAACTGTTTTTT. It encodes CAWSGQPNEKLFF.

The chain combines TRBV5-1 with TRBJ1-2; D unresolved. CDR1 and CDR2 from the germline V gene are SGHRS and YFSETQ. V lost 3 bases to trimming and J lost 1 base, with 16 bases between them. CDR3 length equals 16 residues. The CDR3 is CASSWGTGRINYGYTF. In nucleotides, the CDR3 is TGCGCCAGCAGCTGGGGTACCGGACGGATTAACTATGGCTACACCTTC. The variable domain in full, with the rest retrieved from reference TRBV5-1 and TRBJ1-2, is KAGVTQTPRYLIKTRGQQVTLSCSPISGHRSVSWYQQTPGQGLQFLFEYFSETQRNKGNFPGRFSGRQFSNSRSEMNVSTLELGDSALYLCASSWGTGRINYGYTFGSGTRLTVV.

The gene calls are TRBV6-6 and TRBJ1-1; D is unclear. Trimming cost V 3 bases and J 5 bases, with 13 bases left between them. Germline V CDR1 and CDR2: MNHNY, SVGAGI (reference sequence). This CDR3 is 14 amino acids long. This CDR3 reads CASSYDWGTTEAFF. Here the CDR3 DNA reads TGTGCCAGCAGTTATGATTGGGGAACGACTGAAGCTTTCTTT.

The CDR3 sequence is CASSQDSGRGATHSYEQYF. In nucleotides, the CDR3 is TGCGCCAGCAGCCAAGACAGCGGGAGAGGTGCGACCCACTCCTACGAGCAGTACTTC. The chain couples TRBV4-1 to TRBJ2-7; 8 nucleotides agree with TRBD2. Germline CDR1 is MGHRA and CDR2 is YSYEKL. V dropped 0 bases and J dropped 0; count of bases not matched to a gene: 13. This CDR3 spans 19 amino acids.

The chain employs TRBV2 and TRBJ2-1; 9 nucleotides align to TRBD2. The CDR3 spans 17 residues. Losses at the gene ends were 8 bases for V and 2 bases for J; bases not matched to a gene: 13. Germline V gives CDR1 SNHLY, CDR2 FYNNEI. In DNA, the CDR3 is TGTGCCAGCCAGAAAGGTAGCGGGAGTGCCGCCTACAATGAGCAGTTCTTC. Translation gives CASQKGSGSAAYNEQFF.

The rearrangement links TRBV19 to TRBJ2-1, with 7 bases matching TRBD1. CDR1 is LNHDA, CDR2 SQIVND, per germline (reference sequence). Trimming cost V 5 bases and J 4 bases; bases outside gene matches: 8. The CDR3 is 15 residues long. This CDR3 is CASSARDRLYNEQFF. The CDR3 DNA sequence: TGTGCCAGTAGTGCCCGGGACAGACTATACAATGAGCAGTTCTTC.

CDR3 amino acids: CAWSVEGANEKLFF. The CDR3 DNA follows: TGTGCCTGGAGTGTAGAGGGGGCGAATGAAAAACTGTTTTTT. The gene calls are TRBV30 and TRBJ1-4, with TRBD1 identical over 7 bases. CDR1 and CDR2 from the germline V gene are GTSNPN and SVGIG (reference sequence). The CDR3 covers 14 residues. Germline trimming cut 0 bases from V and 5 bases from J; bases unmatched to any gene: 3.

This clone was observed a few times. The chain links TRBV7-9 to TRBJ1-4; 7 positions agree with TRBD1. The CDR3 sequence is 17 residues long. Germline-derived CDR1 and CDR2 are SEHNR and FQNEAQ (reference sequence). V dropped 7 bases and J dropped 1; count of bases not matched to a gene: 12. Here the CDR3 reads CASTPGGRGGTNEKLFF. For the CDR3, the DNA is TGTGCCAGCACCCCAGGGGGGCGCGGGGGAACTAATGAAAAACTGTTTTTT. Filled out from reference TRBV7-9 and TRBJ1-4, the complete variable domain reads DTGVSQNPRHKITKRGQNVTFRCDPISEHNRLYWYRQTLGQGPEFLTYFQNEAQLEKSRLLSDRFSAERPKGSFSTLEIQRTEQGDSAMYLCASTPGGRGGTNEKLFFGSGTQLSVL.

The rearrangement links TRBV9 to TRBJ2-3; D call uncertain. V was shortened by 0 bases and J by 4 bases, with 12 bases between the two germline ends. From germline, CDR1 is SGDLS and CDR2 YYNGEE. This CDR3 comprises 15 residues. The CDR3 region is CASSVEDFSADTQYF. The CDR3, as DNA: TGTGCCAGCAGCGTAGAGGATTTCAGCGCAGATACGCAGTATTTT.

The chain carries TRBV4-2 and TRBJ1-5; D may be TRBD1 (5 bases). Germline assignment: CDR1 LGHNA and CDR2 YNFKEQ. V shed 1 base and J shed 0 bases, with 19 bases lying between them. CDR3 length: 19 residues. As DNA, the CDR3 is TGTGCCAGCAGCCAAGCTTCAAGGGGCGCCGCTTATAGCAATCAGCCCCAGCATTTT. It yields the protein CASSQASRGAAYSNQPQHF.

V usage is TRBV18 and J usage is TRBJ1-1; no clear D gene. The V end was cut by 2 bases, the J end by 6 bases, with 7 bases between. Germline CDR1 KGHSH, CDR2 LQKENI. The CDR3 has 12 residues. The CDR3 here is CASSPNGAEAFF. The CDR3 bases are TGTGCCAGCTCACCAAATGGGGCTGAAGCTTTCTTT.